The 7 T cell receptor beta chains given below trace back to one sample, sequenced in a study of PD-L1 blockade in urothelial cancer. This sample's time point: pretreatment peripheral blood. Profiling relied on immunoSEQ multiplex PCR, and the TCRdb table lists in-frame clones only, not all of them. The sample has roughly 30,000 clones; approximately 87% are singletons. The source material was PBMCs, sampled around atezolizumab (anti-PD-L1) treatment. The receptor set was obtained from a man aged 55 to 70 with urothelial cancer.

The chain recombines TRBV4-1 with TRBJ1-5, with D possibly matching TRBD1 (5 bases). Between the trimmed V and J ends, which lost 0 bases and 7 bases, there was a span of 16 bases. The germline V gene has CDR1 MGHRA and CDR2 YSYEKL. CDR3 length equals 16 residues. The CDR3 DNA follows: TGCGCCAGCAGCCAAGATCTTTGGGGGGTGGGCCAGCCCCAGCATTTT. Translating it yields CASSQDLWGVGQPQHF.

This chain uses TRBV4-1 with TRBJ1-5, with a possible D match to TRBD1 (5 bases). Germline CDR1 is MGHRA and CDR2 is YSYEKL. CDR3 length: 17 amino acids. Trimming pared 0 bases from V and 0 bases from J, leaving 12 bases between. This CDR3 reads CASSQEQAALSNQPQHF. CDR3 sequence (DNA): TGCGCCAGCAGCCAAGAACAGGCAGCCCTTAGCAATCAGCCCCAGCATTTT.

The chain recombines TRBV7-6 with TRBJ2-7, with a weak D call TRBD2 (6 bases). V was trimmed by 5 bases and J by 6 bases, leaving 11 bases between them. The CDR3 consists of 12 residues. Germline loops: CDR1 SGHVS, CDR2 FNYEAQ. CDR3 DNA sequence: TGTGCCAGCAGCCCCCCCGGGGGCGAGCAGTACTTC. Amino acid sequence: CASSPPGGEQYF.

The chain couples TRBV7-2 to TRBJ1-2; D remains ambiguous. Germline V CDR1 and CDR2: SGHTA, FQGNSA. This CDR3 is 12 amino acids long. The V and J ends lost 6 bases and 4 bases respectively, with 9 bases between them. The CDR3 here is CASSPSSYGYTF. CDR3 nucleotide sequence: TGTGCCAGCAGTCCGTCCAGCTATGGCTACACCTTC.

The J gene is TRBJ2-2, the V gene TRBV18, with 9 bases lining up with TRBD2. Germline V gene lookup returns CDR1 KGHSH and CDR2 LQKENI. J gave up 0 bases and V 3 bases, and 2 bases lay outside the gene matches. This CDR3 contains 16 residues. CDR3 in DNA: TGTGCCAGCTCACCGATAGCGGGAGCGAACACCGGGGAGCTGTTTTTT. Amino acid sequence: CASSPIAGANTGELFF.

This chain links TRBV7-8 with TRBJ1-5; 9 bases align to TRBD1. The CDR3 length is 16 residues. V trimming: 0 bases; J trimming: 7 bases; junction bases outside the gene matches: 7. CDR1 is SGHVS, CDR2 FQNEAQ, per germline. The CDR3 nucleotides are TGTGCCAGCAGCTTAGCGACGGGGACAGGGAGGCAGCCCCAGCATTTT. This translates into CASSLATGTGRQPQHF.

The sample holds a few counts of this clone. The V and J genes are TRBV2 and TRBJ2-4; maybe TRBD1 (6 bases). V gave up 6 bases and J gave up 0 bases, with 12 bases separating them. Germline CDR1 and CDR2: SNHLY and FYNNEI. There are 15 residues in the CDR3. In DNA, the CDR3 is TGTGCCAGCAGCGACAGGTTACTAGCCAAAAACATTCAGTACTTC. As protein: CASSDRLLAKNIQYF. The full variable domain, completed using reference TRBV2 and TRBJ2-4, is EPEVTQTPSHQVTQMGQEVILRCVPISNHLYFYWYRQILGQKVEFLVSFYNNEISEKSEIFDDQFSVERPDGSNFTLKIRSTKLEDSAMYFCASSDRLLAKNIQYFGAGTRLSVL.